This is a list of T cell receptor beta chains from one sample in a study of blood T cell repertoires in COVID-19. This table comes from immunoSEQ multiplex PCR, and its TCRdb copy is limited to in-frame clones, with some not included. The data show about 150,000 clones, with around 90% seen just once and more than 2% held by the top ten. The sample taken for sequencing was peripheral blood. The receptors derive from a human donor with COVID-19, enrolled during active disease. The donor label of this sample is uncertain. The CDR3 runs from the conserved cysteine through the conserved F or W. Fields, in order: CDR3 DNA, CDR3 protein, J gene, V gene, clone size, D gene. A D gene is named only where the DNA matches it firmly. Size is stated for part of the rows, as once, few or many counts, or as a class when the clone is expanded.

CDR3 DNA: TGTGCCAGCAGCTTAGCCCGCTGGGCCACTGAAGCTTTCTTT
CDR3 protein: CASSLARWATEAFF
J gene: TRBJ1-1
V gene: TRBV7-6
clone size: NA
D gene: NA

CDR3 DNA: TGTGCCAGCAGGAGGGCCGGATTCGACGAGCAGTACTTC
CDR3 protein: CASRRAGFDEQYF
J gene: TRBJ2-7
V gene: TRBV5-6
clone size: NA
D gene: NA

CDR3 DNA: TGTGCCAGCAGTGAAGGGACAGGACGGAATTCACCCCTCCACTTT
CDR3 protein: CASSEGTGRNSPLHF
J gene: TRBJ1-6
V gene: TRBV6-1
clone size: once
D gene: TRBD1

CDR3 DNA: TGTGCCAGCAGCAGGGGGCGCAATCAGCCCCAGCATTTT
CDR3 protein: CASSRGRNQPQHF
J gene: TRBJ1-5
V gene: TRBV12-3/TRBV12-4
clone size: NA
D gene: TRBD1

CDR3 DNA: TGTGCCAGCAGCTCCGGACAGGGGGACACAGATACGCAGTATTTT
CDR3 protein: CASSSGQGDTDTQYF
J gene: TRBJ2-3
V gene: TRBV11-1
clone size: NA
D gene: TRBD1

CDR3 DNA: TGCGCCAGCACCGACGGGAATCAGCCCCAGCATTTT
CDR3 protein: CASTDGNQPQHF
J gene: TRBJ1-5
V gene: TRBV10-2
clone size: once
D gene: NA

CDR3 DNA: TGCGCCACCACACCTAGCGGGAGAATCACCGGGGAGCTGTTTTTT
CDR3 protein: CATTPSGRITGELFF
J gene: TRBJ2-2
V gene: TRBV5-1
clone size: NA
D gene: TRBD2

CDR3 DNA: TGCGCCAGCAGCCTAGGTTGGGAGACCCAGTACTTC
CDR3 protein: CASSLGWETQYF
J gene: TRBJ2-5
V gene: TRBV5-1
clone size: NA
D gene: NA

CDR3 DNA: TGTGCCAGCAGCTTAGTTTCCCAGTTTTACAATGAGCAGTTCTTC
CDR3 protein: CASSLVSQFYNEQFF
J gene: TRBJ2-1
V gene: TRBV13
clone size: NA
D gene: NA

CDR3 DNA: TGTGCCAGCAGCTTAGAAGGGGGCACTGAAGCTTTCTTT
CDR3 protein: CASSLEGGTEAFF
J gene: TRBJ1-1
V gene: TRBV7-9
clone size: once
D gene: NA

CDR3 DNA: TGTGCCAGCAGTTTGGGACAGACCTATGGCTACACCTTC
CDR3 protein: CASSLGQTYGYTF
J gene: TRBJ1-2
V gene: TRBV12-3/TRBV12-4
clone size: NA
D gene: TRBD1

CDR3 DNA: TGTGCCAGCTCACCAAATGAGGTACAGGGTGAAGCTTTCTTT
CDR3 protein: CASSPNEVQGEAFF
J gene: TRBJ1-1
V gene: TRBV18
clone size: NA
D gene: NA

CDR3 DNA: TGCGCCAGCAGTCAATCCGGCGACAGGGTCTCCTACGAGCAGTACTTC
CDR3 protein: CASSQSGDRVSYEQYF
J gene: TRBJ2-7
V gene: TRBV23-1
clone size: NA
D gene: TRBD1

CDR3 DNA: TGTGCCAGCAGCCAACCTCAGGGGGGCACCGGGGAGCTGTTTTTT
CDR3 protein: CASSQPQGGTGELFF
J gene: TRBJ2-2
V gene: TRBV7-3
clone size: NA
D gene: NA

CDR3 DNA: TGTGCCAGCAGCTTCGGACAGGGAAACACAGATACGCAGTATTTT
CDR3 protein: CASSFGQGNTDTQYF
J gene: TRBJ2-3
V gene: TRBV9
clone size: NA
D gene: TRBD1

CDR3 DNA: TGTGCCTTGGGACTAGCGGGAGGGCCCTACGAGCAGTACTTC
CDR3 protein: CALGLAGGPYEQYF
J gene: TRBJ2-7
V gene: TRBV30
clone size: NA
D gene: TRBD2

CDR3 DNA: TGTGCCAGCTCACCAGGACAGGGTCTCCAAGAGACCCAGTACTTC
CDR3 protein: CASSPGQGLQETQYF
J gene: TRBJ2-5
V gene: TRBV18
clone size: once
D gene: TRBD1

CDR3 DNA: TGTGCCAGTAGTAAGGGACAGGACAATGAGCAGTTCTTC
CDR3 protein: CASSKGQDNEQFF
J gene: TRBJ2-1
V gene: TRBV19
clone size: NA
D gene: TRBD1

CDR3 DNA: TGTGCCAGCAGCCAAGTTGCGACTGGTACAGATACGCAGTATTTT
CDR3 protein: CASSQVATGTDTQYF
J gene: TRBJ2-3
V gene: TRBV4-2
clone size: NA
D gene: NA

CDR3 DNA: TGTGCCAGCAGTTATAGAGGTTTGAACACTGAAGCTTTCTTT
CDR3 protein: CASSYRGLNTEAFF
J gene: TRBJ1-1
V gene: TRBV6-6
clone size: NA
D gene: NA

CDR3 DNA: TGTGCCAGCAGTCCAACAGACGATCGATGGGCTTTCTTT
CDR3 protein: CASSPTDDRWAFF
J gene: TRBJ1-1
V gene: TRBV12-3/TRBV12-4
clone size: NA
D gene: NA

CDR3 DNA: TGTGCCAGCAGCTTAGATGGTAGGGGAGGTGCGAATACGCAGTATTTT
CDR3 protein: CASSLDGRGGANTQYF
J gene: TRBJ2-3
V gene: TRBV11-3
clone size: NA
D gene: NA

CDR3 DNA: TGTGCCAGCTCCGAGGGACAGGCCCAATACAATGAGCAGTTCTTC
CDR3 protein: CASSEGQAQYNEQFF
J gene: TRBJ2-1
V gene: TRBV18
clone size: NA
D gene: TRBD1

CDR3 DNA: TGCGCCAGCAGCTCTGGCTCCCTGGGCGCAGGTAACACTGAAGCTTTCTTT
CDR3 protein: CASSSGSLGAGNTEAFF
J gene: TRBJ1-1
V gene: TRBV5-1
clone size: NA
D gene: NA

CDR3 DNA: TGTGCCAGCAGTTACGGTCTGGGAGCCTGGCCCCAGCATTTT
CDR3 protein: CASSYGLGAWPQHF
J gene: TRBJ1-5
V gene: TRBV6-2/TRBV6-3
clone size: NA
D gene: NA

CDR3 DNA: TGCGCCAGCAGCCGAGGACTAGCGGCCTACAATGAGCAGTTCTTC
CDR3 protein: CASSRGLAAYNEQFF
J gene: TRBJ2-1
V gene: TRBV4-1
clone size: once
D gene: TRBD2

CDR3 DNA: TGTGCCAGCAGCTCCTCGAACCGCGAAGAGACCCAGTACTTC
CDR3 protein: CASSSSNREETQYF
J gene: TRBJ2-5
V gene: TRBV11-3
clone size: NA
D gene: NA

CDR3 DNA: TGTGCCTGGAGCACAGGGGTCGGGCCCACTGAAGCTTTCTTT
CDR3 protein: CAWSTGVGPTEAFF
J gene: TRBJ1-1
V gene: TRBV30
clone size: NA
D gene: TRBD1

CDR3 DNA: TGTGCCAGCAGCTTTGGAGGGGGCGACTATGGCTACACCTTC
CDR3 protein: CASSFGGGDYGYTF
J gene: TRBJ1-2
V gene: TRBV3-1/TRBV3-2
clone size: NA
D gene: TRBD1

CDR3 DNA: TGTGCCAGCAGCTTAGGGTGGACAGGGGTCGCAACTAATGAAAAACTGTTTTTT
CDR3 protein: CASSLGWTGVATNEKLFF
J gene: TRBJ1-4
V gene: TRBV7-9
clone size: NA
D gene: TRBD1

CDR3 DNA: TGTGCCAGCAGGAACGGACTAGCGGGGGGCACAGATACGCAGTATTTT
CDR3 protein: CASRNGLAGGTDTQYF
J gene: TRBJ2-3
V gene: TRBV2
clone size: few
D gene: TRBD2

CDR3 DNA: TGCGCCAGCAGAAAGAACAGGGCGATGAACACTGAAGCTTTCTTT
CDR3 protein: CASRKNRAMNTEAFF
J gene: TRBJ1-1
V gene: TRBV5-1
clone size: NA
D gene: NA

CDR3 DNA: TGTGCCAGTCTTCGGTTAGCGGGAGCCCGCACCGGGGAGCTGTTTTTT
CDR3 protein: CASLRLAGARTGELFF
J gene: TRBJ2-2
V gene: TRBV19
clone size: NA
D gene: TRBD2

CDR3 DNA: TGCGCCAGCAGCTTACGGTCAAATGAAAAACTGTTTTTT
CDR3 protein: CASSLRSNEKLFF
J gene: TRBJ1-4
V gene: TRBV5-1
clone size: NA
D gene: NA

CDR3 DNA: TGTGCCAGCAGTCGCGGGGTTTCGGTCACAGATACGCAGTATTTT
CDR3 protein: CASSRGVSVTDTQYF
J gene: TRBJ2-3
V gene: TRBV7-3
clone size: NA
D gene: NA

CDR3 DNA: TGTGCCAGCAGCCTAGGGGCAGTTACCTACGAGCAGTACTTC
CDR3 protein: CASSLGAVTYEQYF
J gene: TRBJ2-7
V gene: TRBV6-5
clone size: NA
D gene: NA

CDR3 DNA: TGCGCCAGCAGCACCGAGTTGGATGAGCAGTTCTTC
CDR3 protein: CASSTELDEQFF
J gene: TRBJ2-1
V gene: TRBV5-1
clone size: NA
D gene: NA

CDR3 DNA: TGTGCCAGCAGCAAAGGGGGCGCAGATACGCAGTATTTT
CDR3 protein: CASSKGGADTQYF
J gene: TRBJ2-3
V gene: TRBV21-1
clone size: NA
D gene: NA

CDR3 DNA: TGCGCCAGCAGCTTGCAGGGGATATCTCGGGGCGGGGAGCTGTTTTTT
CDR3 protein: CASSLQGISRGGELFF
J gene: TRBJ2-2
V gene: TRBV5-1
clone size: NA
D gene: NA

CDR3 DNA: TGCGCCAGCAGCTTGGATCCGACTAGTATCCACAATGAGCAGTTCTTC
CDR3 protein: CASSLDPTSIHNEQFF
J gene: TRBJ2-1
V gene: TRBV5-1
clone size: once
D gene: NA

CDR3 DNA: TGCAGCGCCGAGCGGACAGGGGCACCAGGCGAGCAGTACTTC
CDR3 protein: CSAERTGAPGEQYF
J gene: TRBJ2-7
V gene: TRBV29-1
clone size: NA
D gene: TRBD1

CDR3 DNA: TGTGCCAGCAGCCCCCACGTCTATGGTGGCTACACCTTC
CDR3 protein: CASSPHVYGGYTF
J gene: TRBJ1-2
V gene: TRBV11-2
clone size: NA
D gene: NA

CDR3 DNA: TGTGCCAGCAGGAAGCTGAATGATGGCTACACCTTC
CDR3 protein: CASRKLNDGYTF
J gene: TRBJ1-2
V gene: TRBV21-1
clone size: NA
D gene: NA

CDR3 DNA: TGTGCCAGTAGTAGCCCCTCGTGGGCAGGGGATGGCAATCAGCCCCAGCATTTT
CDR3 protein: CASSSPSWAGDGNQPQHF
J gene: TRBJ1-5
V gene: TRBV19
clone size: NA
D gene: NA

CDR3 DNA: TGTGCCAGTACAGAGGCAGGGCAAGAGACCCAGTACTTC
CDR3 protein: CASTEAGQETQYF
J gene: TRBJ2-5
V gene: TRBV19
clone size: NA
D gene: NA

CDR3 DNA: TGTGCCAGCAGTCGGGGCGGGAGAAACACTGAAGCTTTCTTT
CDR3 protein: CASSRGGRNTEAFF
J gene: TRBJ1-1
V gene: TRBV2
clone size: few
D gene: NA

CDR3 DNA: TGTGCCAGCAGCAACCGGGTCTCCACTTATGGCTACACCTTC
CDR3 protein: CASSNRVSTYGYTF
J gene: TRBJ1-2
V gene: TRBV7-9
clone size: NA
D gene: NA

CDR3 DNA: TGTGCCAGCAGCTCGGGGAGCGGGGGGACTTTCACAGATACGCAGTATTTT
CDR3 protein: CASSSGSGGTFTDTQYF
J gene: TRBJ2-3
V gene: TRBV11-2
clone size: NA
D gene: TRBD2

CDR3 DNA: TGTGCCAGCAGCCCCTTAACGGGTTCCGATACGCAGTATTTT
CDR3 protein: CASSPLTGSDTQYF
J gene: TRBJ2-3
V gene: TRBV5-4
clone size: NA
D gene: NA

CDR3 DNA: TGTGCCAGCAGCATACGTTCAGGGGGCGTTGGAAACACCATATATTTT
CDR3 protein: CASSIRSGGVGNTIYF
J gene: TRBJ1-3
V gene: TRBV21-1
clone size: NA
D gene: NA

CDR3 DNA: TGTGCCAGCAGCCCCCGGGGGGATACGCAGTATTTT
CDR3 protein: CASSPRGDTQYF
J gene: TRBJ2-3
V gene: TRBV7-9
clone size: NA
D gene: NA

CDR3 DNA: TGCGCCAGCAGTCCTACCTCAGGGGTGGAGACCCAGTACTTC
CDR3 protein: CASSPTSGVETQYF
J gene: TRBJ2-5
V gene: TRBV10-1
clone size: NA
D gene: NA

CDR3 DNA: TGTGCCAGCAGCCGGACAGGGGGTCCCTACGAGCAGTACTTC
CDR3 protein: CASSRTGGPYEQYF
J gene: TRBJ2-7
V gene: TRBV6-5
clone size: NA
D gene: TRBD1

CDR3 DNA: TGTGCCAGCAGCCAGTCGGACCCGAGCGGGTATTATTCACCCCTCCACTTT
CDR3 protein: CASSQSDPSGYYSPLHF
J gene: TRBJ1-6
V gene: TRBV14
clone size: NA
D gene: NA

CDR3 DNA: TGTGCCAGCAGTCCCTCGACGGGGGGGCCCTACGAGCAGTACTTC
CDR3 protein: CASSPSTGGPYEQYF
J gene: TRBJ2-7
V gene: TRBV2
clone size: NA
D gene: TRBD2

CDR3 DNA: TGTGCCACCAGTGATGGGCGAGATACGCAGTATTTT
CDR3 protein: CATSDGRDTQYF
J gene: TRBJ2-3
V gene: TRBV24-1
clone size: NA
D gene: NA